The rows below give T cell receptor beta chains drawn from one sample of a study of technical replicates of blood from a few donors. The data were produced by immunoSEQ multiplex PCR, yet TCRdb's version contains in-frame clones alone and is incomplete. The table includes some 99,000 clones, 95% detected once. Source material: T cells isolated from PBMCs. These receptor sequences come from a human donor in good health. Each CDR3 is given with its conserved first and last residue. The order of the fields is J gene, V gene, CDR3 protein.

TRBJ2-2 TRBV18 CASSFGQGGNTGELFF
TRBJ1-1 TRBV5-1 CASKIQGYTEAFF
TRBJ2-7 TRBV9 CASSVAWGGEQYF
TRBJ2-7 TRBV5-1 CASTSGIGQGDYEQYF
TRBJ2-4 TRBV25-1 CASTGYKNIQYF
TRBJ2-7 TRBV7-8 CASLRGLSSYEQYF
TRBJ1-4 TRBV5-1 CASSFTGGSNEKLFF
TRBJ2-5 TRBV12-5 CASGLVQGAETQYF
TRBJ1-5 TRBV5-6 CASSLTGGSNQPQHF
TRBJ2-7 TRBV5-1 CASSLGKQVYEQYF
TRBJ1-4 TRBV5-4 CASSFGQGKEKLFF
TRBJ1-2 TRBV7-9 CASSPSLGLQGYTF
TRBJ2-1 TRBV19 CASSIGGYNEQFF
TRBJ2-5 TRBV6-5 CASSDRAGLETQYF
TRBJ1-4 TRBV18 CASSPGQGDEKLFF
TRBJ2-7 TRBV10-2 CASRPLGRGTVGLAGLSYEQYF
TRBJ1-1 TRBV6-1 CAISETVTQNTEAFF
TRBJ2-7 TRBV5-1 CASSLVKQGESEQYF
TRBJ2-3 TRBV7-9 CASSFPLEADLLQDTQYF
TRBJ2-7 TRBV6-5 CASSKGQGVSYEQYF
TRBJ2-2 TRBV7-8 CASSLDRGGIGELFF
TRBJ1-4 TRBV6-8 CASSGRINEKLFF
TRBJ1-2 TRBV6-5 CASGETGGISYGYTF
TRBJ2-3 TRBV6-6 CASSDPSGGRDTQYF